This TCR beta chain was sequenced during a study of cytomegalovirus exposure and HLA in healthy donors. Healthy people donating bone marrow made up the donors. There are a few counts of this clone. The CDR3 is 15 residues long. V lost 1 base, J lost 2 bases, and 13 bases lay in between. Germline values: CDR1 SGHNT, CDR2 YYREEE (reference sequence). The primer mix had 60 Vbeta and 13 Jbeta primers. Clones were read by immunoSEQ multiplex PCR, and TCRdb kept only the in-frame ones, dropping some. The repertoire includes some 120,000 clones, about 10% of them detected once, and approximately 4.4% sits in the top ten.

This chain joins TRBV5-4 and TRBJ2-7; possibly TRBD2 for D (6 bases). The sequence came from a woman between 18 and 30 years old in good health and CMV-seropositive. The sample comprised PBMCs. CDR3 nucleotides: TGTGCCAGCAGCTTGACTAGCATGATCACCTACGAGCAGTACTTC. Protein product: CASSLTSMITYEQYF.